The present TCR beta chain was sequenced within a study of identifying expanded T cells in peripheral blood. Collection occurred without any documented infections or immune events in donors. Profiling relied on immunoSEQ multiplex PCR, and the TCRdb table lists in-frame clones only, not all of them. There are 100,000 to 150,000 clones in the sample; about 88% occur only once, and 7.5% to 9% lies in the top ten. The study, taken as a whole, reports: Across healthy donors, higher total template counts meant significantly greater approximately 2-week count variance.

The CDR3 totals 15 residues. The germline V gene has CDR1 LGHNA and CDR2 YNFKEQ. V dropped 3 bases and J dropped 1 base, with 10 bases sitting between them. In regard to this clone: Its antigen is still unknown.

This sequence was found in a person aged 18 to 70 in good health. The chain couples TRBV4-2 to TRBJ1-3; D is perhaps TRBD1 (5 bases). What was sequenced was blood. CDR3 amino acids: CASSQARVSGNTIYF. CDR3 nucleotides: TGTGCCAGCAGCCAGGCCAGGGTATCTGGAAACACCATATATTTT.